This T cell receptor (beta chain) was profiled in a study of tumor-infiltrating lymphocytes in localized non-small cell lung cancer. Germline loops: CDR1 SGHTA, CDR2 FQGNSA. The CDR3 totals 13 residues. V shed 2 bases and J shed 3 bases, with 7 bases lying between them. Study-wide points: Not all patients were TCR sequenced, owing to tissue quantity.

This table comes from immunoSEQ multiplex PCR, and its TCRdb copy is limited to in-frame clones, with some not included. The data show 6,500 to 7,000 clones, about 76% seen once. About this clone: As yet, its antigen is unknown.

The specimen was lung tumor tissue. The sequence came from a human donor with non-small cell lung cancer. The genes are TRBV7-2 and TRBJ1-1; D gene ambiguous. The CDR3 DNA sequence: TGTGCCAGCAGCTTAACCCGAGACACTGAAGCTTTCTTT. It translates to CASSLTRDTEAFF.